This T cell receptor beta chain was recovered during a study of blood T cell repertoires in COVID-19. Study summary: Donors in the United States, Italy and Spain gave samples during acute or convalescent COVID-19.

The CDR3 contains 13 residues. Trimming took off 2 bases at V and 8 bases at J, with 8 bases between the two ends. Germline V gives CDR1 SGHRS, CDR2 YFSETQ. Some clones are missing from TCRdb's copy, which holds only in-frame ones; the method was immunoSEQ multiplex PCR. The data show roughly 7,400 clones, 89% seen once. This TCR derives from a man in his sixties or seventies with active COVID-19. Specimen: peripheral blood. V and J are TRBV5-1 and TRBJ1-6; D unresolved. The CDR3 nucleotides read TGCGCCAGCAGCTTTATTCAGGATTCACCCCTCCACTTT. Protein sequence: CASSFIQDSPLHF.